This TCR beta chain came from a study of control samples from healthy donors and cancer patients. Assay used: immunoSEQ multiplex PCR; TCRdb lists only in-frame clones, some missing. The table shows more than 50,000 clones, with approximately 85% occurring only once. Germline CDR1 is SNHLY and CDR2 is FYNNEI. V gave up 6 bases and J gave up 4 bases, with 18 bases separating them. The CDR3 totals 16 residues. The source material was blood. This chain joins TRBV2 and TRBJ2-2, with a weak D call TRBD2 (6 bases). The TCR was taken from a man in his forties in good health. As DNA, the CDR3 is TGTGCCAGCAGCCTACTAGCTGGGAGTGCCACCGGGGAGCTGTTTTTT. Translated, it gives CASSLLAGSATGELFF.